This TCR beta chain is from a study of cytomegalovirus exposure and HLA in healthy donors. As for the study in general: Researchers found that roughly 77% of over 350 genotyped donors fell within the Caucasian-associated ancestry cluster.

The primer mix had 60 Vbeta and 13 Jbeta primers. Sequenced by immunoSEQ multiplex PCR; TCRdb stores in-frame clones only, minus some. Among some 120,000 clones listed, 70% were seen once. Findings and limits, study-wide: Later work found that TCR association rates differed between HLA loci; DRB1 had the most and HLA-C the fewest. The presence/absence work took it that sequencing depth was about the same across donors. A highly shared variant cluster was judged a likely technical artifact.

This clone has a handful of counts. Its antigen is as yet unknown. Sequencing was carried out using PBMCs. This sequence was found in a man in his thirties or forties in good health and CMV-seropositive.

Written as DNA, the CDR3 is TGTGCCAGCTCACAGGGACTAGCGGGGCGCACAGATACGCAGTATTTT. Its translation: CASSQGLAGRTDTQYF. V usage is TRBV18 and J usage is TRBJ2-3; the match to TRBD2 covers 13 bases. CDR1 and CDR2 (germline): KGHSH, LQKENI. The V and J ends lost 4 bases and 1 base, in that order; junction bases with no gene match: 2. The CDR3 has 16 amino acids.